This T cell receptor (beta chain) was observed in a study of brain metastases from non-small cell lung cancer. The repertoire was sequenced with immunoSEQ multiplex PCR; TCRdb's copy has only in-frame clones and lacks some. The top ten clones hold about 7.4% of a sample with over 450 clones, 85% to 90% of them seen once. This CDR3 is 13 amino acids long. Germline V CDR1 and CDR2: SNHLY, FYNNEI. The V gene lost 4 bases and the J gene lost 6 bases, with 13 bases spanning the gap. Material: tumor-adjacent normal tissue. The rearrangement uses TRBV2 and TRBJ2-7, with a weak D call TRBD2 (6 bases). The TCR originated in a donor aged 40 or over with non-small cell lung cancer. The DNA of the CDR3 is TGTGCCAGCAGTGTGTCCGGGGGTGGCGAGCAGTACTTC. Translation gives CASSVSGGGEQYF.